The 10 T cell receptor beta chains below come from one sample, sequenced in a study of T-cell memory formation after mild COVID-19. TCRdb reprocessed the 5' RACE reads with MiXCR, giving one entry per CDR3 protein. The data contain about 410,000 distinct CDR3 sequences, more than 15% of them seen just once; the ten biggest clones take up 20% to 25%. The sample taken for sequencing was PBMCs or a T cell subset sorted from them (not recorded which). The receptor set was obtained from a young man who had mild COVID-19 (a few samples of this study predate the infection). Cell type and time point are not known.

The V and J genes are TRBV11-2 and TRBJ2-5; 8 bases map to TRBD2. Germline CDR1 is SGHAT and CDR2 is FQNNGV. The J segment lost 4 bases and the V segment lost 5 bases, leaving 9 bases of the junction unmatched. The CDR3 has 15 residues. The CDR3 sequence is CASSGPAGGGETQYF. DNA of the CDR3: TGTGCCAGCAGCGGCCCGGCGGGGGGCGGAGAGACCCAGTACTTC.

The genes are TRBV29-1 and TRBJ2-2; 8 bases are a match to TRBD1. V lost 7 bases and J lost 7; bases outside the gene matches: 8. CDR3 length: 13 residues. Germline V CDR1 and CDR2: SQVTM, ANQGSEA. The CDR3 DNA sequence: TGCAGCGCATTCCGACAGGGGCGCGGGGAGCTGTTTTTT. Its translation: CSAFRQGRGELFF.

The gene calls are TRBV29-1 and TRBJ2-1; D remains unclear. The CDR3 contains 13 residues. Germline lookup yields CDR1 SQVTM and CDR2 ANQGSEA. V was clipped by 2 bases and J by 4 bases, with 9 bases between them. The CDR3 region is CSVEPGQYNEQFF. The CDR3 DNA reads TGCAGCGTTGAACCTGGGCAGTACAATGAGCAGTTCTTC.

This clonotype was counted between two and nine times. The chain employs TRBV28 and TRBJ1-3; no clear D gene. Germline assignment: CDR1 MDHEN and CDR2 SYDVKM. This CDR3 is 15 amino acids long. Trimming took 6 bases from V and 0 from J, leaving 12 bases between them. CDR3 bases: TGTGCCAGCAGCTCGCCCGTTGTCTCTGGAAACACCATATATTTT. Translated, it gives CASSSPVVSGNTIYF. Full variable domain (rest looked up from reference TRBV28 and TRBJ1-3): DVKVTQSSRYLVKRTGEKVFLECVQDMDHENMFWYRQDPGLGLRLIYFSYDVKMKEKGDIPEGYSVSREKKERFSLILESASTNQTSMYLCASSSPVVSGNTIYFGEGSWLTVV.

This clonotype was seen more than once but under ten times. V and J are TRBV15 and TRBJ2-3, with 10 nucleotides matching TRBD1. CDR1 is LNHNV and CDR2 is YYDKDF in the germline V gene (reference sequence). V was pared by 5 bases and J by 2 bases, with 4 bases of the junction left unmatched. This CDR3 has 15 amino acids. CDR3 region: CATSRGQGVTDTQYF. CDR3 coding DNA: TGTGCCACCAGCCGAGGACAGGGGGTCACAGATACGCAGTATTTT.

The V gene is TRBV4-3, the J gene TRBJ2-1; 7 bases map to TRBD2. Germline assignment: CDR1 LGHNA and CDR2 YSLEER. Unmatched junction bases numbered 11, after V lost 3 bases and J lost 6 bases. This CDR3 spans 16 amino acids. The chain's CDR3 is CASSQDPVTSFNEQFF. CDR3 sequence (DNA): TGCGCCAGCAGCCAGGACCCCGTGACTAGCTTCAATGAGCAGTTCTTC.

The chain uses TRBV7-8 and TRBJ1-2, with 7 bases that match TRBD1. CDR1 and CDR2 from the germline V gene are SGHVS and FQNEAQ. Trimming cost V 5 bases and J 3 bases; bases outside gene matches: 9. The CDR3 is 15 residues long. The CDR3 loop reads CASSPKTGVDYGYTF. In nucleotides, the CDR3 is TGTGCCAGCAGCCCTAAAACAGGGGTTGACTATGGCTACACCTTC.

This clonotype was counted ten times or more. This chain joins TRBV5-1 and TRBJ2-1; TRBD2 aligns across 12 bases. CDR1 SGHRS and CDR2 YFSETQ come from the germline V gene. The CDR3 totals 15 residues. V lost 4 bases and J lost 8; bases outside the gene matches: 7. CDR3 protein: CASSAPSGGDDEQFF. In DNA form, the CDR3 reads TGCGCCAGCAGCGCCCCTAGCGGGGGGGATGATGAGCAGTTCTTC.

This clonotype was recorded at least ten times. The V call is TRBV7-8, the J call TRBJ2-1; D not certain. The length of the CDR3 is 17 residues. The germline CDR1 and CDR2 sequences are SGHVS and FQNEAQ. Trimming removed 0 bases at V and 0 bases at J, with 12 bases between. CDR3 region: CASSLARMAPSYNEQFF. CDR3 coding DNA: TGTGCCAGCAGCTTAGCGCGGATGGCACCCTCCTACAATGAGCAGTTCTTC.

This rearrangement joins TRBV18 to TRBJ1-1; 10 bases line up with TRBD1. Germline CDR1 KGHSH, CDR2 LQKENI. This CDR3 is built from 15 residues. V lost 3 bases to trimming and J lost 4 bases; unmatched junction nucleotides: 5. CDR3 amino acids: CASSPGQGSRTEAFF. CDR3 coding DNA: TGTGCCAGCTCACCGGGACAGGGGTCGCGCACTGAAGCTTTCTTT.